The text below deals with one T cell receptor (beta chain). The antigen remains unidentified. 60 Vbeta and 13 Jbeta primers were used in PCR. The repertoire was sequenced with immunoSEQ multiplex PCR; TCRdb's copy has only in-frame clones and lacks some. The sample lists over 150,000 clones, 60% to 80% seen once, with around 2% in the top ten. This sample is drawn from a study of cytomegalovirus exposure and HLA in healthy donors. Study-level points and caveats: The authors excluded some V segments, including TRBV6-2 and TRBV6-3, as indistinguishable. Productive rates of about 87% or about 30% were seen for most TCR beta V segments in an earlier analysis. Later work found most CMV-associated TCR beta chains apparently HLA-restricted. Common viral pathogens seemed, in a later analysis, to connect with several of the most significant clusters.

The CDR3 has 16 amino acids. Germline V lookup: CDR1 SGHDT, CDR2 YYEEEE. V shed 3 bases, J shed 2 bases, and the junction held 4 bases outside the gene matches. This chain links TRBV5-6 with TRBJ2-2; 10 bases match TRBD1. The clonotype was recovered from a man over 45 in good health and CMV-seropositive. The sample taken for sequencing was PBMCs. The CDR3 spells CASSSQTGGNTGELFF. The CDR3 nucleotides read TGTGCCAGCAGCTCGCAGACAGGGGGCAACACCGGGGAGCTGTTTTTT.